Sequencing of this TCR beta chain was carried out in a study of shared clonotypes between healthy human individuals. The length of the CDR3 is 15 residues. V lost 0 bases to trimming and J lost 1 base, with 10 bases between them. CDR1 is SGHTA and CDR2 is FQGNSA in the germline V gene. Data came from immunoSEQ multiplex PCR; TCRdb stores just in-frame clones and leaves some out. The table includes some 200,000 clones, approximately 70% detected once. The sample was memory CD4+ T cells sorted from blood. Subset: CD45RA-negative fraction. The chain joins TRBV7-2 to TRBJ2-7; the D gene could be TRBD1 or TRBD2 (6 bases each). This clonotype was sampled from a man aged 30-40 years in good health. The CDR3 DNA follows: TGTGCCAGCAGCTTAGCTCGGGGGCAATCCTACGAGCAGTACTTC. Encoded protein: CASSLARGQSYEQYF.